These T cell receptor beta chains were read from a single sample in a study of T cell changes during pregnancy in multiple sclerosis. Sequencing used immunoSEQ multiplex PCR; TCRdb keeps in-frame clones, though not all of them. The profile shows around 20,000 clones, roughly nine tenths of them singletons. The sample consisted of CD4+ T cells from peripheral blood mononuclear cells, taken in the third trimester of pregnancy. All receptors come from a female donor in good health, enrolled as a control in a pregnancy study. CDR3s include the opening cysteine and the closing phenylalanine or tryptophan. The size of a clone is reported for some rows only, either as once, few or many, or as a class for expanded clones.

CSVDRVSGISGELFF	TRBV29-1	NA
CASSLTGTSATGELFF	TRBV7-3	NA
CASSRDRRSEEKLFF	TRBV5-5	NA
CASSPPTRGSNEQFF	TRBV18	NA
CASSMGIGGENTGELFF	TRBV19	NA
CASSEINEQYF	TRBV10-2	NA
CASRIRTGRTDTQYF	TRBV19	NA
CSGGLGGVF	TRBV20-1	once
CASSLSVSGITDTQYF	TRBV5-1	NA
CASSLLMGSTEAFF	TRBV27	NA
CASVKDTNSPLHF	TRBV2	once
CASSHTTGFYGYTF	TRBV19	NA
CASSSSGGNQPQHF	TRBV7-2	NA
CASSENRGSETQYF	TRBV2	NA
CASSPETGYWDNYGYTF	TRBV19	NA
CASSQAASGANVLTF	TRBV7-2	NA
CAISAPSGGTDTQYF	TRBV10-3	once
CASSFQGVQETQYF	TRBV5-6	NA
CANSPGTSGSDTQYF	TRBV11-2	NA
CASSLAAGSGANVLTF	TRBV7-2	NA
CASSLWTGGYNSPLHF	TRBV5-5	NA
CASSIDHQGANNQPQHF	TRBV19	NA
CASSLNGAIQETQYF	TRBV5-1	NA
CASSLDSGSYEQYF	TRBV11-2	NA
CAWSPGGYGYTF	TRBV30	NA
CASSSPPTGVSYNSPLHF	TRBV27	NA
CASSGWDSMNTEAFF	TRBV25-1	few
CASSPNRPGDEQFF	TRBV4-1	NA
CASSELPGPNQPQHF	TRBV28	NA
CASSQDYRNTEAFF	TRBV4-3	NA
CASSLGRVGISPQHF	TRBV7-2	NA
CASSPPQVYNQPQHF	TRBV18	few
CASSLRDSYGYTF	TRBV7-9	NA
CAVLDRVRNEQYF	TRBV6-1	NA
CASSEAWAPTYEQYF	TRBV6-1	once
CASSPGSLAGYNEQFF	TRBV7-2	NA
CASSLRDRTYEQYF	TRBV6-1	NA
CASGSAGLYNEQFF	TRBV12-5	NA
CASSQSGTGAETQYF	TRBV4-1	NA
CAWIYRDSNYGYTF	TRBV30	NA
CAPYPGQKNQPQHF	TRBV6-4	NA
CASSAEWGRAFF	TRBV5-6	NA
CARTRSEQFF	TRBV10-1	NA
CASSSRGDTEAFF	TRBV6-1	few
CASSSRTFLNTEAFF	TRBV4-1	once
CAISESRTQVNEQFF	TRBV10-3	NA
CASRAGGADTQYF	TRBV7-3	NA
CASSLEPSGQGEYGYTF	TRBV7-2	NA